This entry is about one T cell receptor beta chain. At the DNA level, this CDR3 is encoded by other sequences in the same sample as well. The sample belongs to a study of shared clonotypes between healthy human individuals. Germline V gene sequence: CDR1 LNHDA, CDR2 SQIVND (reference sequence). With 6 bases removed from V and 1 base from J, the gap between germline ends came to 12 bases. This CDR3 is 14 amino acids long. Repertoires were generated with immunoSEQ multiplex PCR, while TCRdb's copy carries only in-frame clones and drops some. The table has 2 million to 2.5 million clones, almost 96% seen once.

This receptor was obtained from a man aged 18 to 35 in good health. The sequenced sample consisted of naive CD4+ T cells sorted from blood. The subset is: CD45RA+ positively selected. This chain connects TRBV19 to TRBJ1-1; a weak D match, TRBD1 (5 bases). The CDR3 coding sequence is TGTGCCAGTAGAGAAGGGACGGCGAACACTGAAGCTTTCTTT. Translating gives CASREGTANTEAFF.